This TCR beta chain is from a study of T cells in Graves' hyperthyroidism and ophthalmopathy. As for the study in general: At initial diagnosis, before any treatment had begun, peripheral blood was obtained. General study findings and limits: Separation of ophthalmopathy from stable hyperthyroidism was achieved by a 13 V-J model. Among clonotypes expanded in thyroid above 0.001, most were also found in blood.

The study included ophthalmopathy patients with Clinical Activity Score at least 3, NOSPECS grade at least 4 and duration under 3 months. In this sample, this clonotype turned up many times. Its antigen is not identified. It was RNA transcripts that yielded the amplified TCR beta CDR3 regions. With the HTBI primer set, the TCR CDR3 went through a first round of RT-PCR. TCRdb analysed the multiplex PCR reads with MiXCR anew, one entry per CDR3 protein. The table records fewer than 250,000 distinct CDR3 sequences, 16% of them present only once. Germline loops: CDR1 MDHEN, CDR2 SYDVKM. The CDR3 spans 15 residues. Trimming pared 5 bases from V and 3 bases from J, leaving 16 bases between.

Material for sequencing was blood. The chain employs TRBV28 and TRBJ1-2; possibly TRBD1 for D (5 bases). The sequence came from a woman aged 18-29 years with Graves' ophthalmopathy. In DNA, the CDR3 is TGTGCCAGCAGTCCCCTCAGCAGGGCGGACTATGGCTACACCTTC. Translating it yields CASSPLSRADYGYTF.